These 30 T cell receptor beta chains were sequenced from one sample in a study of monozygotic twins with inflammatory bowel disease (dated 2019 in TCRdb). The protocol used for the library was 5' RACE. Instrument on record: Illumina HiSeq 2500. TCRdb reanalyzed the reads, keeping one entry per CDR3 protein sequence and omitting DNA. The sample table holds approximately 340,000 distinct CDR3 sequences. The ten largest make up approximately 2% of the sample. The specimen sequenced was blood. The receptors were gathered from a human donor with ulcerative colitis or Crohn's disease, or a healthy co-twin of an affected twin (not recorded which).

CDR3 region: CSASSLGTPVREQYF. The chain has TRBV20-1 and TRBJ2-7; the TRBD2 assignment by TCRdb is unverifiable without DNA. From germline, CDR1 is DFQATT and CDR2 SNEGSKA (reference sequence). The CDR3 is 15 residues long.

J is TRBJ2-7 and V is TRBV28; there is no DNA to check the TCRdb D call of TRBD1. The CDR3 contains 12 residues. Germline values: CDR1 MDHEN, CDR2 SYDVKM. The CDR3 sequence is CATRDPSYEQYF. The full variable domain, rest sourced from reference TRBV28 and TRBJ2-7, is DVKVTQSSRYLVKRTGEKVFLECVQDMDHENMFWYRQDPGLGLRLIYFSYDVKMKEKGDIPEGYSVSREKKERFSLILESASTNQTSMYLCATRDPSYEQYFGPGTRLTVT.

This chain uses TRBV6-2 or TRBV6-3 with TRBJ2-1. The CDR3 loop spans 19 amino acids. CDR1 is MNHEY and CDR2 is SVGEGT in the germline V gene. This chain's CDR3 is CASSSYTRRGGSSYNEQFF.

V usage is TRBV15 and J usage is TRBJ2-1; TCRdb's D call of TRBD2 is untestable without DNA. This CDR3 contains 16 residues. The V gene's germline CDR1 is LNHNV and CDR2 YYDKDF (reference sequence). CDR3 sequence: CATSRDGLRSYNEQFF.

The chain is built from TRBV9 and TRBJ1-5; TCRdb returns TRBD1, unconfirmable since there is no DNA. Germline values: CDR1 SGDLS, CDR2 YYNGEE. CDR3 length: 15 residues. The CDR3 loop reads CASSAGPEGGQPQHF.

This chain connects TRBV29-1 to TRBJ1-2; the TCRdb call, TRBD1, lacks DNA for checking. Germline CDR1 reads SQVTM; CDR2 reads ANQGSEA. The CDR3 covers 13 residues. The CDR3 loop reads CSVPNQGAQGYTF.

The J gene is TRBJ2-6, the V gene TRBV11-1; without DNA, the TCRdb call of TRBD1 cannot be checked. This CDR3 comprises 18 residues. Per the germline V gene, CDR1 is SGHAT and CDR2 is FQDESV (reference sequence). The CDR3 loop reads CASSLASGTSLGANVLTF.

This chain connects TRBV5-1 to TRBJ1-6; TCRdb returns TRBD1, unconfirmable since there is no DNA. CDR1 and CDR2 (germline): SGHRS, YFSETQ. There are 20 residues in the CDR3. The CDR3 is CASSLTPTPHGVGNNSPLHF.

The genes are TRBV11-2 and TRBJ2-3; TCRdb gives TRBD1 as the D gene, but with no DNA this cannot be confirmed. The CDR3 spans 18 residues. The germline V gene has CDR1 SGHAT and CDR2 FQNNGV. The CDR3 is CASSRQLAGQGTPDTQYF.

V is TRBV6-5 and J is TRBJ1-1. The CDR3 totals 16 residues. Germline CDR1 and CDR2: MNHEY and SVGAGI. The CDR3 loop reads CASSYSLEGGRTEAFF.

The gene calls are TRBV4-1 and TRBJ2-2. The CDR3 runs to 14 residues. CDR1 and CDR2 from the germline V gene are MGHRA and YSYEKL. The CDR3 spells CASSQYRDTGELFF.

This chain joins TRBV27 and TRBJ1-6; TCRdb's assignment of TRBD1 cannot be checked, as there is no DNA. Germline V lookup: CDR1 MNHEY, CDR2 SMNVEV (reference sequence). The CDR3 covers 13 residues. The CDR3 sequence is CASSSGAIGALHF.

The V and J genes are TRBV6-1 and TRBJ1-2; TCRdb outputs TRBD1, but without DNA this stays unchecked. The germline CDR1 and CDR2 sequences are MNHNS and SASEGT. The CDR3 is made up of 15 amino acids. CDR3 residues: CASSPLTGGIYGYTF.

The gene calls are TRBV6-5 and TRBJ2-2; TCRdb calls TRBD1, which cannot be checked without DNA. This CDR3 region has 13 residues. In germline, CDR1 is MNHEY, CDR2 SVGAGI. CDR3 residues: CASRGDARRELFF.

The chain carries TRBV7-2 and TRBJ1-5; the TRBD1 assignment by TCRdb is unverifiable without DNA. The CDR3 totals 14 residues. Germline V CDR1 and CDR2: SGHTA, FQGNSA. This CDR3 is CASSPQGVSQPQHF.

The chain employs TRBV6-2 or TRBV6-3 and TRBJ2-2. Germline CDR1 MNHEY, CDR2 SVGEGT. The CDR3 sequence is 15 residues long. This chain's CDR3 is CASNLRPISAGELFF.

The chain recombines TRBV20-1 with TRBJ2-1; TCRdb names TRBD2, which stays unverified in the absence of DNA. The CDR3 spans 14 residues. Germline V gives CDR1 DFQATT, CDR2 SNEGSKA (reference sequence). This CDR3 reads CSAPLAGDGNEQFF.

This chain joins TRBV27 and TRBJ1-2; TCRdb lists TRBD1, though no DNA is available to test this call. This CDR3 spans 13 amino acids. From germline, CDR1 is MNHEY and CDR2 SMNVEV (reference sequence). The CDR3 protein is CASSSRQRYGYTF.

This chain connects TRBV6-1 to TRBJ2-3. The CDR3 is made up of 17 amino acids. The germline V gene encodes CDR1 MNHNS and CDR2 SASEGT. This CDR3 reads CASSEKVHSQHTDTQYF.

CDR3 loop: CASSFVGGQETQYF. V is TRBV27 and J is TRBJ2-5; there is no DNA to check the TCRdb D call of TRBD1. The CDR3 runs to 14 residues. Germline V lookup: CDR1 MNHEY, CDR2 SMNVEV (reference sequence).

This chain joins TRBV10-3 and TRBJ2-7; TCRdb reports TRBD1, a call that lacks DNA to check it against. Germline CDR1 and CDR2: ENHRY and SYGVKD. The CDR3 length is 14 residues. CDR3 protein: CAISESLNRVEQYF.

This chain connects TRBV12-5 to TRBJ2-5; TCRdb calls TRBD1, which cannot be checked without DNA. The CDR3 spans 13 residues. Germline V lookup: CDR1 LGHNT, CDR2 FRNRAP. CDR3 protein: CASGYRGGETQYF.

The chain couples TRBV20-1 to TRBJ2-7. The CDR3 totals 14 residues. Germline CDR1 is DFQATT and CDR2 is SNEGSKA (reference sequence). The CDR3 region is CSVKNQQGYREQYF.

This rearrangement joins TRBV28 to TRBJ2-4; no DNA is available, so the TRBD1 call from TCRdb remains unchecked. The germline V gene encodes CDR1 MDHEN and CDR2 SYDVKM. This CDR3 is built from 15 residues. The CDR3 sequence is CASSFPRGNSNIQYF.

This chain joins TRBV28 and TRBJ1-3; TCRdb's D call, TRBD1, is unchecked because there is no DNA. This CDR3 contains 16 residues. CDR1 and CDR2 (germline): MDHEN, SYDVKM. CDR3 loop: CASSLPGQGIANTIYF.

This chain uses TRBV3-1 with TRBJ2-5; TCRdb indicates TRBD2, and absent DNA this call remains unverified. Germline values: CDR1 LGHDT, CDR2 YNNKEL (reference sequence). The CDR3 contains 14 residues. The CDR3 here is CASSRWDSLETQYF.

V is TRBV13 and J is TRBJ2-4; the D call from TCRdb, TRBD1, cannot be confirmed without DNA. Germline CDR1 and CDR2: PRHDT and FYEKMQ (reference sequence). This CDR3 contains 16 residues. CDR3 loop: CASSPRRELAKNIQYF.

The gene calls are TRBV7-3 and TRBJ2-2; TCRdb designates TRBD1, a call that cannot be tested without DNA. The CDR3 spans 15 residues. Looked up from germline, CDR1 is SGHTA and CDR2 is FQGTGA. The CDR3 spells CASSLHRGPGGELFF. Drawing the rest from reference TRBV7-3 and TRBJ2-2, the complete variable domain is GAGVSQTPSNKVTEKGKYVELRCDPISGHTALYWYRQSLGQGPEFLIYFQGTGAADDSGLPNDRFFAVRPEGSVSTLKIQRTERGDSAVYLCASSLHRGPGGELFFGEGSRLTVL.

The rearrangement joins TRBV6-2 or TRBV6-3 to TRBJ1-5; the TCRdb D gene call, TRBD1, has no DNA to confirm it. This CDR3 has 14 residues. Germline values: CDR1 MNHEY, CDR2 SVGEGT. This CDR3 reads CASSYGDSFQPQHF.

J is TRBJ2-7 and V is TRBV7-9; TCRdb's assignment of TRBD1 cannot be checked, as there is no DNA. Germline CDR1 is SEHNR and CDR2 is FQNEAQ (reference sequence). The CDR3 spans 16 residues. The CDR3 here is CASSYSPGQGAYEQYF.